What follows is one T cell receptor beta chain and its context. This specimen belongs to a study of control samples from healthy donors and cancer patients. TCRdb keeps only in-frame clones here, not all; method: immunoSEQ multiplex PCR. The repertoire includes 75,000 to 100,000 clones, more than 90% of them detected once, and less than 3.5% sits in the top ten. Germline CDR1 SNHLY, CDR2 FYNNEI. The ends lost 6 bases at V and 6 bases at J; junction bases unmatched: 5. This CDR3 has 14 residues. The sequence was obtained from a human donor in good health. The donor label of this sample is uncertain. The V gene is TRBV2, the J gene TRBJ1-6; 7 nucleotides agree with TRBD1. The sequenced sample was blood. The CDR3 loop is CASRAAGGNSPLHF. In nucleotides, the CDR3 is TGTGCCAGCAGGGCGGCAGGGGGTAATTCACCCCTCCACTTT.